Following are 10 T cell receptor beta chains from one sample sequenced in a study of blood T cell repertoires in COVID-19. Clones were read by immunoSEQ multiplex PCR, and TCRdb kept only the in-frame ones, dropping some. The sample has tens of thousands of clones; about 90% are singletons. The sample comprised peripheral blood. These receptor sequences come from a woman aged 55-75 years with active or convalescent COVID-19.

The chain links TRBV18 to TRBJ2-6; 8 nucleotides align to TRBD1. Germline-derived CDR1 and CDR2 are KGHSH and LQKENI. The CDR3 sequence is 18 residues long. With 3 bases clipped from V and 1 base from J, the junction kept 8 bases outside the gene matches. The CDR3 loop is CASSPRQGAKSGANVLTF. The CDR3, as DNA: TGTGCCAGCTCACCGAGGCAGGGGGCGAAGTCTGGGGCCAACGTCCTGACTTTC.

The chain combines TRBV24-1 with TRBJ2-7; perhaps TRBD2 as D (6 bases). Deletions cut 5 bases from V and 6 bases from J, with 13 bases between. The CDR3 runs 13 residues. The germline CDR1 and CDR2 sequences are KGHDR and SFDVKD. The chain's CDR3 is CATSGGGFGEQYF. The CDR3 region has the DNA TGTGCCACCAGTGGAGGAGGGTTTGGCGAGCAGTACTTC.

The rearrangement joins TRBV3-1 (or the pseudogene TRBV3-2) to TRBJ1-1, with TRBD1 as a possible D gene (6 bases). Germline CDR1 and CDR2: LGHDT and YNNKEL (reference sequence). Trimming took off 1 base at V and 0 bases at J, with 9 bases between the two ends. The CDR3 has 15 amino acids. In nucleotides, the CDR3 is TGTGCCAGCAGCCAAGTAGCAGGGGTGAACACTGAAGCTTTCTTT. Residues: CASSQVAGVNTEAFF.

This clone appeared once. The chain couples TRBV9 to TRBJ2-6; 7 nucleotides match TRBD1. V gave up 3 bases and J gave up 4 bases; unmatched junction bases: 4. From germline, CDR1 is SGDLS and CDR2 YYNGEE. This CDR3 region has 15 residues. The CDR3 DNA reads TGTGCCAGCAGCGGAGGGGGCCTGGGGGCCAACGTCCTGACTTTC. Translating it yields CASSGGGLGANVLTF.

The chain joins TRBV6-5 to TRBJ2-7; D is perhaps TRBD1 (6 bases). CDR3 length: 13 residues. V was clipped by 7 bases and J by 5 bases, with 15 bases between them. Per the germline V gene, CDR1 is MNHEY and CDR2 is SVGAGI. The CDR3 coding sequence is TGTGCCAGCAAGCTATATCAGGGGCACGAGCAGTACTTC. Translating gives CASKLYQGHEQYF.

This clone was detected a few times. V gene TRBV7-9 combines with J gene TRBJ1-1, with a tentative D call TRBD1 (5 bases). The CDR3 spans 15 residues. Trimming cost V 5 bases and J 3 bases, with 16 bases left between them. Per the germline V gene, CDR1 is SEHNR and CDR2 is FQNEAQ (reference sequence). The DNA of the CDR3 is TGTGCCAGCAGCGCCAGGACAACTGGCCACACTGAAGCTTTCTTT. Translation gives CASSARTTGHTEAFF. The complete variable domain, with remaining parts taken from reference TRBV7-9 and TRBJ1-1, reads DTGVSQNPRHKITKRGQNVTFRCDPISEHNRLYWYRQTLGQGPEFLTYFQNEAQLEKSRLLSDRFSAERPKGSFSTLEIQRTEQGDSAMYLCASSARTTGHTEAFFGQGTRLTVV.

The V and J genes are TRBV11-3 and TRBJ2-7; TRBD1 might be the D (5 bases). Germline values: CDR1 SGHNT, CDR2 YENEEA. The CDR3 consists of 14 residues. The V and J ends lost 1 base and 0 bases respectively, with 7 bases between them. The chain's CDR3 is CASSLGGSSYEQYF. CDR3 coding DNA: TGTGCCAGCAGCTTAGGGGGCAGCTCCTACGAGCAGTACTTC.

The chain has TRBV30 and TRBJ1-5; no clear D gene. In germline, CDR1 is GTSNPN, CDR2 SVGIG (reference sequence). The V and J ends lost 1 base and 7 bases respectively, with 8 bases between them. The CDR3 sequence is 12 residues long. CDR3 sequence (DNA): TGTGCCTGGAGTGACGGGAGACAGCCCCAGCATTTT. Its protein is CAWSDGRQPQHF.

This clone was seen just once. This chain joins TRBV5-1 and TRBJ1-2; the D gene is possibly TRBD1 (6 bases). The germline gives CDR1 SGHRS, CDR2 YFSETQ. V was shortened by 0 bases and J by 4 bases, with 10 bases between the two germline ends. The CDR3 runs to 14 residues. CDR3: CASSLGQGRYGYTF. CDR3 nucleotide sequence: TGCGCCAGCAGCTTGGGGCAGGGGCGCTATGGCTACACCTTC.

The rearrangement links TRBV7-9 to TRBJ1-2; 10 bases match TRBD1. The CDR3 loop spans 15 amino acids. The V segment lost 4 bases and the J segment 7 bases; nucleotides outside the gene matches: 9. Germline V CDR1 and CDR2: SEHNR, FQNEAQ (reference sequence). This CDR3 reads CASSSPGQGKSGYTF. CDR3 nucleotides: TGTGCCAGCAGCTCACCGGGACAGGGGAAGAGTGGCTACACCTTC.